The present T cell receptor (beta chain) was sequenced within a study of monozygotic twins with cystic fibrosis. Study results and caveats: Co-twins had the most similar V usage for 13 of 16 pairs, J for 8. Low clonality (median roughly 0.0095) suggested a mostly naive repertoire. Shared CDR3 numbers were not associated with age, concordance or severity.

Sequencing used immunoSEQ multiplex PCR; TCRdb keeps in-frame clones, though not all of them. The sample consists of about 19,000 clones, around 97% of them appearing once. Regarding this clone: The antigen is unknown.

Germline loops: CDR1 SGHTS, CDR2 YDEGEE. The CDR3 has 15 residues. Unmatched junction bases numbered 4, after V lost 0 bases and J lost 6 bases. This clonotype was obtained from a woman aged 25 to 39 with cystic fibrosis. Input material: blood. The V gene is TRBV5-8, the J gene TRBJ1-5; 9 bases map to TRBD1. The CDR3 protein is CASSLGQGVGQPQHF. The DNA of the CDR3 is TGTGCCAGCAGCTTGGGACAGGGGGTTGGTCAGCCCCAGCATTTT.